This T cell receptor beta chain derives from a study of blood T cells in healthy people across ages. As regards this clonotype: Its antigen is currently unknown. An end of the junction differs from the germline gene, which may be a read error.

Donors ranged from roughly 6 to 90 years old and were healthy Caucasians in Russia. A sample-barcoded 5' primer and a J-beta primer mix were used in a second PCR of roughly 6 to 12 cycles. TCRdb re-analysed the 5' RACE reads in MiXCR, keeping a single row per CDR3 protein. The sample has 500,000 to 700,000 distinct CDR3 sequences, about 30% seen once. Germline-derived CDR1 and CDR2 are LNHNV and YYDKDF (reference sequence). This CDR3 contains 13 residues. Whole-study results and caveats: Using unsorted PBMCs precluded a conclusive naive versus antigen-experienced comparison. The recorded TCR beta diversity per million T cells decreased in a roughly linear manner with age. Strong correlation was found linking TCR beta diversity to naive T cell percentage.

The chain recombines TRBV15 with TRBJ1-2, with TRBD1 as a possible D gene (5 bases). This clonotype was sampled from a woman older than 75 in good health. What was sequenced was blood. CDR3 DNA sequence: TGTGCCACCAGTGGGGGTACTAACCATGGCTACACCTTC. This translates into CATSGGTNHGYTF.